Sequencing of this T cell receptor beta chain was carried out in a study of shared clonotypes between healthy human individuals. CDR1 MNHEY and CDR2 SMNVEV come from the germline V gene (reference sequence). V lost 0 bases to trimming and J lost 3 bases, with 5 bases between them. This CDR3 has 13 residues. Clones were read by immunoSEQ multiplex PCR, and TCRdb kept only the in-frame ones, dropping some. The data contain roughly 2.5 million clones, over 85% of them seen just once; the ten biggest clones take up under 0.15%. Material for sequencing was naive CD4+ T cells sorted from blood. As to subset: CD45RA+ positively selected. This receptor was taken from a man between 18 and 35 years old in good health. V and J are TRBV27 and TRBJ2-5; tentatively, D is TRBD1 (5 bases). The chain's CDR3 is CASSLSREETQYF. CDR3 nucleotide sequence: TGTGCCAGCAGTTTATCCAGGGAAGAGACCCAGTACTTC.